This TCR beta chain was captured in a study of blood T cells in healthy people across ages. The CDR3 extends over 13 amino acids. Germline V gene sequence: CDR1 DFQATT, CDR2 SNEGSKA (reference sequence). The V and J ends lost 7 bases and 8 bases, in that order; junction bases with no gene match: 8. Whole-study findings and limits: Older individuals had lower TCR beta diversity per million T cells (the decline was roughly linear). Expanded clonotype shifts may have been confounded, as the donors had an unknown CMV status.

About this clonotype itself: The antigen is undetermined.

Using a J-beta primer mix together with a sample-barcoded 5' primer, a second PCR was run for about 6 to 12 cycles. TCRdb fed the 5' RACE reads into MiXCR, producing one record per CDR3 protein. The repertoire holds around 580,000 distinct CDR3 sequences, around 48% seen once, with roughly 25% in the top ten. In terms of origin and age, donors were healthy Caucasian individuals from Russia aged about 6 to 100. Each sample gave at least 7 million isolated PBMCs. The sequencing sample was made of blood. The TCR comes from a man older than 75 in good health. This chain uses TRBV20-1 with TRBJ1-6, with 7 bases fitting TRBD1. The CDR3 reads CSGRQGDDSPLHF. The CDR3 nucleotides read TGCAGTGGAAGGCAGGGGGACGATTCACCCCTCCACTTT.